This passage covers 10 T cell receptor beta chains from one sample sequenced in a study of T cell responses to AZD1222 COVID-19 vaccine. The data were produced by immunoSEQ multiplex PCR, yet TCRdb's version contains in-frame clones alone and is incomplete. The sample lists 110,000 to 150,000 clones, roughly 92% occurring once. The sample consisted of peripheral blood, taken on day 0 of AZD1222 vaccination. The source of these receptors is an adult in good health.

The chain carries TRBV5-8 and TRBJ1-4, with D possibly being TRBD1 (5 bases). Trimming shortened V by 4 bases and J by 2 bases, and 15 bases separated the two germline ends. Germline loops: CDR1 SGHTS, CDR2 YDEGEE. There are 16 residues in the CDR3. The DNA of the CDR3 is TGTGCCAGCAGCGTACCTCCGGGACCCACTAATGAAAAACTGTTTTTT. It encodes CASSVPPGPTNEKLFF.

This chain connects TRBV30 to TRBJ2-1; tentatively, D is TRBD2 (5 bases). Per germline, CDR1 GTSNPN and CDR2 SVGIG (reference sequence). The CDR3 spans 15 residues. V gave up 7 bases and J gave up 4 bases, with 20 bases separating them. Written as DNA, the CDR3 is TGTGCCTCTACGACTACGCCAAACCCTTACAATGAGCAGTTCTTC. It yields the protein CASTTTPNPYNEQFF.

This clone has only one observation. The V call is TRBV30, the J call TRBJ2-1, with 10 bases matching TRBD2. With 0 bases clipped from V and 4 bases from J, the junction kept 6 bases outside the gene matches. The CDR3 covers 16 residues. The V gene's germline CDR1 is GTSNPN and CDR2 SVGIG (reference sequence). CDR3 sequence (DNA): TGTGCCTGGAGTGTCCTAGCGGGAGTTTCATACAATGAGCAGTTCTTC. Translating gives CAWSVLAGVSYNEQFF. Full variable domain (remainder filled in from reference TRBV30 and TRBJ2-1): SQTIHQWPATLVQPVGSPLSLECTVEGTSNPNLYWYRQAAGRGLQLLFYSVGIGQISSEVPQNLSASRPQDRQFILSSKKLLLSDSGFYLCAWSVLAGVSYNEQFFGPGTRLTVL.

The chain joins TRBV28 to TRBJ2-1; 8 bases are a match to TRBD2. CDR1 and CDR2 from the germline V gene are MDHEN and SYDVKM. After removal of 2 bases from V and 6 bases from J, the junction contained 12 bases not matched to a gene. This CDR3 has 17 amino acids. The CDR3 region is CASSLISSGSGSNEQFF. The CDR3 region has the DNA TGTGCCAGCAGTTTAATCTCCAGCGGGAGCGGATCCAATGAGCAGTTCTTC.

This clone was recorded a few times. The chain employs TRBV19 and TRBJ1-5; weak D call: TRBD1 (6 bases). Germline V lookup: CDR1 LNHDA, CDR2 SQIVND (reference sequence). The CDR3 runs 15 residues. V was trimmed by 1 base and J by 2 bases, leaving 9 bases between them. CDR3 residues: CASSIVTGGNQPQHF. The CDR3 DNA follows: TGTGCCAGTAGTATAGTGACAGGCGGCAATCAGCCCCAGCATTTT.

In its sample, this clone was seen once. The V and J genes are TRBV30 and TRBJ1-1; D might be TRBD1 (5 bases). This CDR3 comprises 14 residues. Trimming left V 3 bases short and J 4 bases short, with 15 bases between. Looked up from germline, CDR1 is GTSNPN and CDR2 is SVGIG (reference sequence). CDR3 loop: CAWSKGFRGTEAFF. CDR3 nucleotide sequence: TGTGCCTGGAGCAAGGGGTTTCGTGGCACTGAAGCTTTCTTT.

J is TRBJ2-3 and V is TRBV5-1, with 7 nucleotides matching TRBD2. The J segment lost 1 base and the V segment lost 5 bases, leaving 10 bases of the junction unmatched. This CDR3 has 16 residues. The germline CDR1 and CDR2 sequences are SGHRS and YFSETQ. CDR3 sequence (DNA): TGCGCCAGCAGTGGAATGGCGGGAGACGGCACAGATACGCAGTATTTT. Translating it yields CASSGMAGDGTDTQYF.

This chain links TRBV29-1 with TRBJ2-7, with TRBD2 matching 7 bases. Germline trimming cut 1 base from V and 7 bases from J; bases unmatched to any gene: 4. The CDR3 is 12 residues long. Germline loops: CDR1 SQVTM, CDR2 ANQGSEA. The chain's CDR3 is CSVEVSGDEQYF. CDR3 nucleotides: TGCAGCGTTGAAGTAAGCGGGGATGAGCAGTACTTC.

The gene calls are TRBV7-9 and TRBJ1-1; a weak D match, TRBD1 (6 bases). In germline, CDR1 is SEHNR, CDR2 FQNEAQ (reference sequence). The CDR3 has 14 amino acids. The germline V and J ends were trimmed by 5 bases and 5 bases, with 15 bases remaining between them. CDR3 in DNA: TGTGCCAGCAGCGAGGGACACCTGGGAACTGAAGCTTTCTTT. This sequence encodes CASSEGHLGTEAFF.

V is TRBV7-2 and J is TRBJ2-7; 10 bases are shared with TRBD2. This CDR3 is 14 amino acids long. Per the germline V gene, CDR1 is SGHTA and CDR2 is FQGNSA. The CDR3 DNA reads TGTGTCTCTGGTGCTAGCGGGAGCTCCTACGAGCAGTACTTC. Translating it yields CVSGASGSSYEQYF.